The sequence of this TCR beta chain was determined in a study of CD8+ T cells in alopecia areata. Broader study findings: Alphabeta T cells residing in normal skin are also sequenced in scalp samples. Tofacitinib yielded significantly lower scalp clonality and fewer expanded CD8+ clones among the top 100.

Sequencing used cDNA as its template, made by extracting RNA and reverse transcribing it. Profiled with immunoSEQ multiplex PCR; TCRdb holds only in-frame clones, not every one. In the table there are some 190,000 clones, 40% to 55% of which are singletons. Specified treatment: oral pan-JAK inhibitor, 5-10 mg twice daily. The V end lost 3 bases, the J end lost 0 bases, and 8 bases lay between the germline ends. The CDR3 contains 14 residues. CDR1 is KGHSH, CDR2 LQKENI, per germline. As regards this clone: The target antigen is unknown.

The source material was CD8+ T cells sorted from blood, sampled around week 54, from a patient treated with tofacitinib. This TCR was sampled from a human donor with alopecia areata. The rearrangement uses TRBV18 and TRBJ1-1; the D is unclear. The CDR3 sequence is CASSPALMNTEAFF. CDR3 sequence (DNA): TGTGCCAGCTCACCGGCGCTTATGAACACTGAAGCTTTCTTT.